This T cell receptor (beta chain) was documented in a study of blood T cell repertoires in COVID-19. Study information: There were acute and convalescent COVID-19 samples, and they came from the United States, Italy and Spain. PBMCs, B-cell-depleted T cells, or T cells provided the cDNA or gDNA that made up the material.

Data came from immunoSEQ multiplex PCR; TCRdb stores just in-frame clones and leaves some out. The sample carries about 84,000 clones, more than 80% recorded once. Germline V gives CDR1 SEHNR, CDR2 FQNEAQ (reference sequence). The CDR3 covers 14 residues. V was pared by 6 bases and J by 2 bases, with 13 bases between. The receptor was isolated from a woman of 80 years or more with acute or convalescent COVID-19. Sequencing was done on a sample of peripheral blood. The rearrangement links TRBV7-9 to TRBJ2-5, with a possible D match to TRBD1 (6 bases). The CDR3, as DNA: TGTGCCAGCAGTTACGGGACAACTCAAGAGACCCAGTACTTC. Encoded protein: CASSYGTTQETQYF.